The 29 T cell receptor beta chains listed next were all sequenced from one sample in a study of CD8 T cells in Susac syndrome. An input of about 0.45 to 1 ug of RNA was subjected to reverse transcription using random hexamers. TCRdb reanalysed the immunoSEQ multiplex PCR reads using MiXCR and keeps one entry per CDR3 protein. The profile shows some 120,000 distinct CDR3 sequences, around 91% of them singletons. The specimen sequenced was CD8+ T cells from PBMCs. The receptors here all came from a human donor with multiple sclerosis.

The chain uses TRBV3-1 and TRBJ2-6, with 8 nucleotides matching TRBD2. J was trimmed by 0 bases and V by 0 bases; bases with no gene match: 1. This CDR3 is 17 amino acids long. Germline V gene sequence: CDR1 LGHDT, CDR2 YNNKEL (reference sequence). In nucleotides, the CDR3 is TGTGCCAGCAGCCAAGATGGGACTAGCTCTGGGGCCAACGTCCTGACTTTC. It encodes CASSQDGTSSGANVLTF.

The rearrangement links TRBV6-5 to TRBJ2-4; D perhaps matches TRBD1 (6 bases). V was clipped by 0 bases and J by 9 bases, with 12 bases between them. This CDR3 contains 14 residues. Per germline, CDR1 MNHEY and CDR2 SVGAGI. Here the CDR3 reads CASSYSQGLGIQYF. The CDR3 DNA reads as TGTGCCAGCAGTTACTCGCAGGGGCTCGGCATTCAGTACTTC.

This clonotype was detected only once. The chain uses TRBV4-2 and TRBJ2-2; 7 nucleotides align to TRBD1. The germline V gene has CDR1 LGHNA and CDR2 YNFKEQ. The ends lost 4 bases at V and 1 base at J; junction bases unmatched: 3. The CDR3 covers 15 residues. CDR3 in DNA: TGTGCCAGCAGCCCTAACAGGGGGAACACCGGGGAGCTGTTTTTT. This sequence encodes CASSPNRGNTGELFF.

V gene TRBV4-2 combines with J gene TRBJ2-2, with D possibly TRBD1 on 6 matching bases. V shed 0 bases and J shed 5 bases, with 19 bases lying between them. CDR1 and CDR2 from the germline V gene are LGHNA and YNFKEQ. The CDR3 is 18 amino acids. Written as DNA, the CDR3 is TGTGCCAGCAGCCAAGATGGGGGCCTCCAATGGGGGACCGGGGAGCTGTTTTTT. It is translated as CASSQDGGLQWGTGELFF.

The V gene is TRBV29-1, the J gene TRBJ1-2; D unclear. The CDR3 extends over 11 amino acids. Trimming cost V 4 bases and J 6 bases, with 9 bases left between them. CDR1 and CDR2 from the germline V gene are SQVTM and ANQGSEA. The CDR3 loop is CSVVRGNGYTF. DNA for the CDR3: TGCAGCGTTGTACGGGGAAATGGCTACACCTTC.

V usage is TRBV5-6 and J usage is TRBJ1-2; D might be TRBD1 (6 bases). The CDR3 loop spans 14 amino acids. Germline CDR1 SGHDT, CDR2 YYEEEE. V lost 3 bases and J 4 bases, leaving 13 bases between the germline ends. The CDR3 coding sequence is TGTGCCAGCAGCTGGATGGACAGCTCCTATGGCTACACCTTC. Translating it yields CASSWMDSSYGYTF. The complete variable domain, with remaining parts taken from reference TRBV5-6 and TRBJ1-2, reads DAGVTQSPTHLIKTRGQQVTLRCSPKSGHDTVSWYQQALGQGPQFIFQYYEEEERQRGNFPDRFSGHQFPNYSSELNVNALLLGDSALYLCASSWMDSSYGYTFGSGTRLTVV.

This chain links TRBV4-1 with TRBJ2-7; no clear D. CDR1 and CDR2 (germline): MGHRA, YSYEKL. CDR3 length equals 13 residues. The V end lost 1 base, the J end lost 5 bases, and 9 bases lay between the germline ends. Here the CDR3 reads CASSQVSGNEQYF. The CDR3 DNA reads as TGCGCCAGCAGCCAAGTAAGTGGGAACGAGCAGTACTTC.

The V and J genes are TRBV29-1 and TRBJ1-3; the match to TRBD1 covers 8 bases. Trimming at V came to 6 bases and at J to 9 bases, leaving 7 bases not matched to a gene. This CDR3 comprises 12 residues. Germline CDR1 SQVTM, CDR2 ANQGSEA. The CDR3 region has the DNA TGCAGCGTCGTGACAGGGGTCGGCACCATATATTTT. It specifies CSVVTGVGTIYF.

The table lists this clonotype with a count of one. The rearrangement links TRBV15 to TRBJ2-2; 11 positions agree with TRBD1. Per the germline V gene, CDR1 is LNHNV and CDR2 is YYDKDF (reference sequence). This CDR3 comprises 19 residues. Trimming removed 1 base from V and 5 bases from J; junction bases left unmatched: 12. In nucleotides, the CDR3 is TGTGCCACCAGCAGAGGGGACAGGGGGATTTCAGTTAATACCGGGGAGCTGTTTTTT. Translation gives CATSRGDRGISVNTGELFF.

The chain recombines TRBV10-3 with TRBJ2-5; D remains ambiguous. V shed 10 bases and J shed 8 bases, with 8 bases lying between them. The length of the CDR3 is 9 residues. The germline gives CDR1 ENHRY, CDR2 SYGVKD. The CDR3 reads CATSHTQYF. In DNA form, the CDR3 reads TGTGCCACCTCTCATACCCAGTACTTC.

This rearrangement joins TRBV30 to TRBJ2-2; possibly TRBD2 for D (6 bases). The CDR3 consists of 13 residues. Looked up from germline, CDR1 is GTSNPN and CDR2 is SVGIG (reference sequence). The ends were cut back, 2 bases at V and 4 bases at J, with 8 bases in the middle. As DNA, the CDR3 is TGTGCCTGGAGTACGGGGGTCACCGGGGAGCTGTTTTTT. It is translated as CAWSTGVTGELFF.

The rearrangement uses TRBV9 and TRBJ2-1; D remains ambiguous. The germline CDR1 and CDR2 sequences are SGDLS and YYNGEE. Trimming stripped 0 bases from V and 8 bases from J, with 12 bases between. The CDR3 has 14 residues. The CDR3 DNA reads as TGTGCCAGCAGCGTAGAAGGTGGGGTTGATGAGCAGTTCTTC. Translating gives CASSVEGGVDEQFF.

V gene TRBV4-1 combines with J gene TRBJ2-2; 8 bases fit TRBD2. Germline V gene data show CDR1 as MGHRA and CDR2 as YSYEKL. The CDR3 runs 16 residues. V lost 4 bases and J lost 6; bases outside the gene matches: 10. CDR3 bases: TGCGCCAGCAGCCCCAGCGGAGCGGGAGTATCCGGGGAGCTGTTTTTT. It is translated as CASSPSGAGVSGELFF.

The chain has TRBV9 and TRBJ2-1; 8 bases line up with TRBD2. The CDR3 sequence is 14 residues long. From germline, CDR1 is SGDLS and CDR2 YYNGEE. J lost 5 bases, V lost 4 bases, and 5 bases had no gene match. The chain's CDR3 is CASSSSGRNNEQFF. The CDR3 bases are TGTGCCAGCAGCTCAAGCGGGAGAAACAATGAGCAGTTCTTC.

The chain couples TRBV7-9 to TRBJ1-1; D possibly corresponds to TRBD1 (5 bases). Per germline, CDR1 SEHNR and CDR2 FQNEAQ (reference sequence). There are 14 residues in the CDR3. Trimming removed 5 bases at V and 5 bases at J, with 15 bases between. The CDR3 DNA reads as TGTGCCAGCAGCCCGATGGGAGGGGAAACTGAAGCTTTCTTT. Residues: CASSPMGGETEAFF.

This chain uses TRBV15 with TRBJ2-1; weak D call: TRBD2 (5 bases). The germline gives CDR1 LNHNV, CDR2 YYDKDF (reference sequence). V was pared by 0 bases and J by 7 bases, with 10 bases between. The CDR3 runs 14 residues. CDR3 sequence (DNA): TGTGCCACCAGCAGAGATATAGGAGGAAATGAGCAGTTCTTC. Its translation: CATSRDIGGNEQFF.

The gene calls are TRBV19 and TRBJ2-5; 8 nucleotides agree with TRBD2. Germline trimming cut 3 bases from V and 5 bases from J; bases unmatched to any gene: 8. There are 15 residues in the CDR3. The germline V gene has CDR1 LNHDA and CDR2 SQIVND (reference sequence). This chain's CDR3 is CASSIGGGRRETQYF. CDR3 bases: TGTGCCAGTAGTATCGGTGGCGGGAGGAGGGAGACCCAGTACTTC.

The chain uses TRBV30 and TRBJ2-1; unclear D gene. Germline V CDR1 and CDR2: GTSNPN, SVGIG (reference sequence). V was cut by 4 bases and J by 4 bases, with 14 bases left in between. This CDR3 spans 14 amino acids. The CDR3 DNA reads TGTGCCTGGACCCAACCGCCAACTTACAATGAGCAGTTCTTC. Protein product: CAWTQPPTYNEQFF.

The rearrangement links TRBV19 to TRBJ1-2, with D unresolved. Looked up from germline, CDR1 is LNHDA and CDR2 is SQIVND (reference sequence). This CDR3 has 10 amino acids. V lost 10 bases and J 7 bases, leaving 10 bases between the germline ends. The CDR3 loop is CATGPPGYTF. The DNA of the CDR3 is TGTGCCACTGGTCCCCCTGGCTACACCTTC. Using reference TRBV19 and TRBJ1-2 for the parts outside the CDR3, the full variable domain is DGGITQSPKYLFRKEGQNVTLSCEQNLNHDAMYWYRQDPGQGLRLIYYSQIVNDFQKGDIAEGYSVSREKKESFPLTVTSAQKNPTAFYLCATGPPGYTFGSGTRLTVV.

The chain is built from TRBV28 and TRBJ2-1; the match to TRBD1 covers 7 bases. With 7 bases clipped from V and 2 bases from J, the junction kept 8 bases outside the gene matches. The CDR3 runs to 15 residues. Per germline, CDR1 MDHEN and CDR2 SYDVKM. The CDR3 DNA sequence: TGTGCCAGCACTCCTCCGGGACAGACCTACAATGAGCAGTTCTTC. It is translated as CASTPPGQTYNEQFF.

The chain recombines TRBV27 with TRBJ2-7; either TRBD1 or TRBD2 may fit D (5 bases each). The CDR3 sequence is 13 residues long. Germline V gene sequence: CDR1 MNHEY, CDR2 SMNVEV (reference sequence). V was shortened by 5 bases and J by 3 bases, with 11 bases between the two germline ends. The CDR3 DNA follows: TGTGCCAGCAGTGGGGACGGGGACTACGAGCAGTACTTC. Translating it yields CASSGDGDYEQYF.

CDR3 sequence: CASSPGPEGGTQYF. The CDR3 region has the DNA TGTGCCAGCTCACCCGGGCCCGAGGGAGGGACCCAGTACTTC. The chain combines TRBV18 with TRBJ2-5; D perhaps matches TRBD2 (6 bases). Germline assignment: CDR1 KGHSH and CDR2 LQKENI. CDR3 size: 14 residues. V was pared by 3 bases and J by 7 bases, with 15 bases between.

This chain uses TRBV29-1 with TRBJ2-7, with TRBD1 matching over 9 bases. The CDR3 has 15 amino acids. Germline CDR1 reads SQVTM; CDR2 reads ANQGSEA. V was pared by 0 bases and J by 6 bases, with 9 bases of the junction left unmatched. CDR3 amino acids: CSVEDPDRGFGEQYF. The CDR3 region has the DNA TGCAGCGTTGAAGATCCTGACAGGGGGTTTGGCGAGCAGTACTTC.

The chain combines TRBV19 with TRBJ1-1; the match to TRBD1 covers 7 bases. V was pared by 6 bases and J by 11 bases, with 6 bases of the junction left unmatched. This CDR3 region has 11 residues. Germline values: CDR1 LNHDA, CDR2 SQIVND (reference sequence). The CDR3 DNA reads as TGTGCCAGTAGGGAGGGGGCTAGTGCTTTCTTT. Amino acids: CASREGASAFF.

The V gene is TRBV5-6, the J gene TRBJ1-1; no definite D call. V was pared by 6 bases and J by 1 base, with 10 bases between. CDR1 and CDR2 from the germline V gene are SGHDT and YYEEEE. The CDR3 contains 13 residues. CDR3 in amino acids: CASKPYGNTEAFF. The CDR3 nucleotides are TGTGCCAGCAAACCTTACGGGAACACTGAAGCTTTCTTT.

The chain uses TRBV19 and TRBJ1-5, with 7 bases aligning to TRBD1. CDR3 length equals 16 residues. Germline CDR1 and CDR2: LNHDA and SQIVND (reference sequence). Losses at the gene ends were 5 bases for V and 1 base for J; bases not matched to a gene: 8. CDR3 region: CASSPQTTGSNQPQHF. The CDR3 nucleotides are TGTGCCAGTAGTCCCCAGACGACAGGGAGCAATCAGCCCCAGCATTTT.

This rearrangement joins TRBV3-1 to TRBJ1-1; weak D call: TRBD1 (6 bases). The CDR3 has 16 residues. Germline CDR1 LGHDT, CDR2 YNNKEL (reference sequence). Trimming shortened V by 4 bases and J by 2 bases, and 17 bases separated the two germline ends. The CDR3 spells CASSPYPSTGNTEAFF. CDR3 bases: TGTGCCAGCAGCCCCTACCCATCGACAGGTAACACTGAAGCTTTCTTT.

This chain links TRBV4-1 with TRBJ2-2; 7 bases fit TRBD1. V shed 6 bases, J shed 2 bases, and the junction held 3 bases outside the gene matches. This CDR3 region has 14 residues. Germline V lookup: CDR1 MGHRA, CDR2 YSYEKL. The CDR3 bases are TGCGCCAGCAGGGGGGACAGTAACACCGGGGAGCTGTTTTTT. Amino acids: CASRGDSNTGELFF.

V gene TRBV29-1 combines with J gene TRBJ2-1, with D possibly matching TRBD1 (6 bases). This CDR3 is built from 15 residues. CDR1 is SQVTM, CDR2 ANQGSEA, per germline. The V end was cut by 1 base, the J end by 3 bases, with 13 bases between. CDR3 sequence reads: CSVEGGQGRYNEQFF. CDR3 sequence (DNA): TGCAGCGTTGAAGGGGGGCAGGGGCGCTACAATGAGCAGTTCTTC.